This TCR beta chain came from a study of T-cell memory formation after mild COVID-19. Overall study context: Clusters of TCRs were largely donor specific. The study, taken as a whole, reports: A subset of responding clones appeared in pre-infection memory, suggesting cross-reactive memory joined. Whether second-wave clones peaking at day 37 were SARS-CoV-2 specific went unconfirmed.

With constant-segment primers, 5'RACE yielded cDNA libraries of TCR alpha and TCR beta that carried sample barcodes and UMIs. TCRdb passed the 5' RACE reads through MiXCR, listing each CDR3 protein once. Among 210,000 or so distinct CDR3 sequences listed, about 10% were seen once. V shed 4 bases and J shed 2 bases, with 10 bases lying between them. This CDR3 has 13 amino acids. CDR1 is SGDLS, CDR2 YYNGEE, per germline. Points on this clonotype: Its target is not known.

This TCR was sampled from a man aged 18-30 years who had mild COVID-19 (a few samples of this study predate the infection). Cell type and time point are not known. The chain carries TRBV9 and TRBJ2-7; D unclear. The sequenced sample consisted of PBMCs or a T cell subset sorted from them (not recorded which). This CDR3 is CASSPPLAYEQYF. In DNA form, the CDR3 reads TGTGCCAGCAGCCCACCCCTCGCCTACGAGCAGTACTTC.